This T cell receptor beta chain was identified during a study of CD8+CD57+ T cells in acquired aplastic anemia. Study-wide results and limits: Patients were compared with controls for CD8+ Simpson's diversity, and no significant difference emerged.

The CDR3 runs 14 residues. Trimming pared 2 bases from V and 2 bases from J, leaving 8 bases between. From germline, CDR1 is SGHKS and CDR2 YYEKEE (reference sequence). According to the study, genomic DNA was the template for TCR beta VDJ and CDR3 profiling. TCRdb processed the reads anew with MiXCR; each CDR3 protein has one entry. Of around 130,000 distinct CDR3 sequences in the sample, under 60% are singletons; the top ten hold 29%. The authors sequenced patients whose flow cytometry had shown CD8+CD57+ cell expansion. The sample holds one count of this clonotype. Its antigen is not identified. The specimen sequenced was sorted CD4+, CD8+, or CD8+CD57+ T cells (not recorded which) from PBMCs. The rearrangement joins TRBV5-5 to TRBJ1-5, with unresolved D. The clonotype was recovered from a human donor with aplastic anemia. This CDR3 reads CASSFVRGNQPQHF. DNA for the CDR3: TGTGCCAGCAGCTTCGTTCGGGGCAATCAGCCCCAGCATTTT.